The 21 T cell receptor beta chains given below trace back to one sample, sequenced in a study of T cells in Graves' hyperthyroidism and ophthalmopathy. Amplification targeted TCR beta CDR3 regions from RNA transcripts. The TCR CDR3 first-round RT-PCR relied on the HTBI primer set. Each CDR3 protein is one row after TCRdb ran MiXCR on the multiplex PCR reads. The sample has 200,000 to 250,000 distinct CDR3 sequences; 17% are singletons. Source material: blood. These receptors were taken from a man in his forties or fifties with Graves' hyperthyroidism.

This clonotype appeared many times. V usage is TRBV30 and J usage is TRBJ1-6, with D unresolved. The CDR3 loop spans 13 amino acids. With 3 bases removed from V and 8 bases from J, the gap between germline ends came to 11 bases. CDR1 and CDR2 (germline): GTSNPN, SVGIG (reference sequence). CDR3 bases: TGTGCCTGGAGCAAAGGGATGGATTCACCCCTCCACTTT. This sequence encodes CAWSKGMDSPLHF.

This clonotype was counted ten times or more. This rearrangement joins TRBV28 to TRBJ2-1, with 11 bases lining up with TRBD2. V trimming: 5 bases; J trimming: 1 base; junction bases outside the gene matches: 22. The CDR3 is 22 residues long. Germline CDR1 and CDR2: MDHEN and SYDVKM. CDR3 loop: CASSPRAGSTSGRGGSYNEQFF. The CDR3 nucleotides read TGTGCCAGCAGTCCCAGGGCGGGGAGTACTAGCGGGAGAGGCGGTTCCTACAATGAGCAGTTCTTC.

Ten or more counts support this clonotype. V and J are TRBV28 and TRBJ2-1; D might be TRBD1 (6 bases). Germline CDR1 and CDR2: MDHEN and SYDVKM. Trimming removed 1 base from V and 5 bases from J, with 12 bases in between. The CDR3 spans 15 residues. The CDR3 loop reads CASSLSGQMNNEQFF. DNA for the CDR3: TGTGCCAGCAGTTTATCCGGACAGATGAACAATGAGCAGTTCTTC.

The table lists this clonotype with a few counts. This chain joins TRBV29-1 and TRBJ2-5, with 7 nucleotides matching TRBD2. The junction had 15 bases not matched to a gene; V was cut back by 6 bases and J by 5 bases. CDR1 is SQVTM, CDR2 ANQGSEA, per germline. The CDR3 has 15 amino acids. The CDR3 coding sequence is TGCAGCGTCCGGGGGGATAGCGACTCGAGGGAGACCCAGTACTTC. This encodes CSVRGDSDSRETQYF.

This clonotype was seen many times. The rearrangement uses TRBV6-6 and TRBJ2-3; no clear D gene. The CDR3 is made up of 13 amino acids. Trimming pared 0 bases from V and 5 bases from J, leaving 6 bases between. CDR1 and CDR2 (germline): MNHNY, SVGAGI (reference sequence). CDR3 nucleotide sequence: TGTGCCAGCAGTTACTCGGTGGGAGATACGCAGTATTTT. This translates into CASSYSVGDTQYF.

This clonotype turned up a few times. This may be a read error, as it is one base from a much larger clone. Here the CDR3 DNA reads TGTGCCAGCGCCATCACAGATACGCAGTATTTT. It encodes CASAITDTQYF. The chain employs TRBV12-3 or TRBV12-4 and TRBJ2-3; D gene unclear. Deletions cut 8 bases from V and 2 bases from J, with 5 bases between. The CDR3 runs 11 residues.

This clonotype was observed once. The rearrangement links TRBV20-1 to TRBJ2-3; 12 nucleotides match TRBD2. Per the germline V gene, CDR1 is DFQATT and CDR2 is SNEGSKA (reference sequence). The CDR3 loop spans 18 amino acids. V shed 0 bases, J shed 5 bases, and the junction held 12 bases outside the gene matches. CDR3 DNA: TGCAGTGCTAGAGATGTCTTTGCTAGCGGGAGGGCCGAAGATACGCAGTATTTT. It encodes CSARDVFASGRAEDTQYF.

This rearrangement joins TRBV30 to TRBJ2-1, with 8 nucleotides matching TRBD2. The length of the CDR3 is 15 residues. The J segment lost 4 bases and the V segment lost 3 bases, leaving 8 bases of the junction unmatched. Germline V lookup: CDR1 GTSNPN, CDR2 SVGIG (reference sequence). The CDR3 DNA reads as TGTGCCTGGAGCCTAGGTAGCGGGGAATACAATGAGCAGTTCTTC. It encodes CAWSLGSGEYNEQFF.

The CDR3 nucleotides read TGTGCCAGCAGCTCCGCGTATTCAGATGGGGGCTATGGCTACACCTTC. Translation: CASSSAYSDGGYGYTF. This chain links TRBV11-2 with TRBJ1-2; TRBD1 is a possible D gene (5 bases). Trimming took off 4 bases at V and 4 bases at J, with 19 bases between the two ends. Germline values: CDR1 SGHAT, CDR2 FQNNGV. The length of the CDR3 is 16 residues.

This clonotype was counted at least ten times. V and J are TRBV10-2 and TRBJ2-1, with TRBD2 as a possible D gene (6 bases). Trimming took 2 bases from V and 6 from J, leaving 14 bases between them. Germline V gives CDR1 WSHSY, CDR2 SAAADI. This CDR3 region has 15 residues. CDR3 protein: CASSEVGRYGNEQFF. DNA of the CDR3: TGCGCCAGCAGTGAGGTCGGGAGATACGGCAATGAGCAGTTCTTC.

This clonotype has a count of ten or more. The chain links TRBV28 to TRBJ2-1; tentatively, D is TRBD1 (6 bases). With 10 bases removed from V and 8 bases from J, the gap between germline ends came to 21 bases. This CDR3 contains 14 residues. CDR1 is MDHEN and CDR2 is SYDVKM in the germline V gene. For the CDR3, the DNA is TGTGCCACCAAGCAGGCAGGGGATTCAGATGAGCAGTTCTTC. Protein product: CATKQAGDSDEQFF.

This clonotype has ten or more counts. This chain links TRBV11-2 with TRBJ1-1, with unresolved D. CDR3 length equals 13 residues. The V and J ends lost 5 bases and 5 bases respectively, with 12 bases between them. Germline CDR1 is SGHAT and CDR2 is FQNNGV. CDR3: CASSPRIQTEAFF. CDR3 nucleotide sequence: TGTGCCAGCAGCCCCCGGATCCAGACTGAAGCTTTCTTT.

The gene calls are TRBV7-8 and TRBJ2-7; 9 positions agree with TRBD1. Trimming at V came to 5 bases and at J to 5 bases, leaving 13 bases not matched to a gene. The CDR3 is 16 residues long. Looked up from germline, CDR1 is SGHVS and CDR2 is FQNEAQ. CDR3 sequence: CASSLRDRVATNEQYF. The CDR3 DNA sequence: TGTGCCAGCAGCCTCAGGGACAGGGTGGCTACTAACGAGCAGTACTTC.

This clonotype was found once. The CDR3 DNA reads as TGTGCCAGCAGCGTAGAATGGGGAGGCGAGCAGTACTTC. It yields the protein CASSVEWGGEQYF. The chain carries TRBV9 and TRBJ2-7; a possible D gene is TRBD2 (6 bases). Trimming removed 0 bases from V and 6 bases from J, with 10 bases in between. Germline assignment: CDR1 SGDLS and CDR2 YYNGEE. This CDR3 is built from 13 residues. Full variable domain (rest looked up from reference TRBV9 and TRBJ2-7): DSGVTQTPKHLITATGQRVTLRCSPRSGDLSVYWYQQSLDQGLQFLIQYYNGEERAKGNILERFSAQQFPDLHSELNLSSLELGDSALYFCASSVEWGGEQYFGPGTRLTVT.

This clonotype was seen at least ten times. The rearrangement links TRBV4-2 to TRBJ2-3; 8 bases align to TRBD2. The CDR3 spans 15 residues. In germline, CDR1 is LGHNA, CDR2 YNFKEQ. Unmatched junction bases numbered 5, after V lost 4 bases and J lost 2 bases. CDR3 coding DNA: TGTGCCAGCAGCCTCAGCGGGAGCTTCACAGATACGCAGTATTTT. As protein: CASSLSGSFTDTQYF.

V usage is TRBV20-1 and J usage is TRBJ2-3; no clear D gene. Germline V gene lookup returns CDR1 DFQATT and CDR2 SNEGSKA (reference sequence). The V end was cut by 0 bases, the J end by 0 bases, with 10 bases between. The CDR3 runs 15 residues. The CDR3 protein is CSARDGTASTDTQYF. The CDR3, as DNA: TGCAGTGCTAGAGATGGAACAGCTAGCACAGATACGCAGTATTTT.

This clonotype was recorded a few times. The chain has TRBV10-3 and TRBJ2-2; 7 bases agree with TRBD2. This CDR3 region has 14 residues. The germline CDR1 and CDR2 sequences are ENHRY and SYGVKD. V lost 10 bases and J lost 3; bases outside the gene matches: 8. Here the CDR3 reads CASLTSLYTGELFF. CDR3 in DNA: TGTGCCAGCCTGACTAGCCTTTACACCGGGGAGCTGTTTTTT.

V is TRBV7-2 and J is TRBJ2-1; D is unclear. Germline V gives CDR1 SGHTA, CDR2 FQGNSA. V gave up 1 base and J gave up 1 base, with 8 bases separating them. This CDR3 comprises 15 residues. For the CDR3, the DNA is TGTGCCAGCAGCTTAGAAGTCCAGTCCTACAATGAGCAGTTCTTC. This sequence encodes CASSLEVQSYNEQFF.

This clonotype was found many times. The chain is built from TRBV6-2 or TRBV6-3 and TRBJ2-7; 8 bases line up with TRBD1. CDR1 MNHEY and CDR2 SVGEGT come from the germline V gene. CDR3 length equals 14 residues. The ends lost 10 bases at V and 3 bases at J; junction bases unmatched: 11. Here the CDR3 reads CATKSLQGGYEQYF. CDR3 in DNA: TGTGCCACCAAGTCCCTACAGGGGGGCTACGAGCAGTACTTC.

To note about this clonotype: This may stem from a read error, because a much larger clone lies one nucleotide away. The V gene is TRBV12-5, the J gene TRBJ2-2; 8 bases line up with TRBD2. The CDR3 runs 16 residues. CDR1 and CDR2 from the germline V gene are LGHNT and FRNRAP. J lost 2 bases, V lost 2 bases, and 4 bases had no gene match. In DNA form, the CDR3 reads TGTGCTAGTGGTTTGCGACTAGCGTTCAACACCGGGGAGCTGTTTTTT. It codes for CASGLRLAFNTGELFF.

This clonotype was picked up many times. The chain has TRBV12-3 or TRBV12-4 and TRBJ2-3; tentative D call: TRBD2 (6 bases). This CDR3 has 13 residues. V lost 2 bases to trimming and J lost 4 bases, with 7 bases between them. For the CDR3, the DNA is TGTGCCAGCAGTTTACTAGCGTCAGATACGCAGTATTTT. It specifies CASSLLASDTQYF.